These 8 T cell receptor beta chains share one sample of origin, sequenced in a study of control samples from healthy donors and cancer patients. Generated by immunoSEQ multiplex PCR, the TCRdb table keeps only in-frame clones and is missing some. The top ten hold 3.5% to 4.5% of the sample, which has more than 85,000 clones, approximately 90% seen once. What was sequenced was blood. These TCRs come from a human donor in good health. The donor label of this sample is uncertain.

This clone came up once. CDR3 in amino acids: CSASRDRGPTDTQYF. The CDR3 DNA sequence: TGCAGTGCTAGTAGGGACAGGGGACCTACAGATACGCAGTATTTT. The gene calls are TRBV20-1 and TRBJ2-3, with 10 bases fitting TRBD1. Germline CDR1 is DFQATT and CDR2 is SNEGSKA (reference sequence). The CDR3 has 15 residues. With V trimmed by 3 bases and J by 3 bases, 6 bases remained unmatched.

V gene TRBV9 combines with J gene TRBJ1-6; D gene uncertain. CDR1 and CDR2 (germline): SGDLS, YYNGEE. This CDR3 spans 16 amino acids. Trimming removed 2 bases at V and 0 bases at J, with 9 bases between. DNA of the CDR3: TGTGCCAGCAGCGTGGACTGGAGCTCCTATAATTCACCCCTCCACTTT. It translates to CASSVDWSSYNSPLHF.

The DNA of the CDR3 is TGTGCCAGTAGTATAGTTTCAGGGGTACGGGAGACCCAGTACTTC. Amino acids: CASSIVSGVRETQYF. This chain connects TRBV19 to TRBJ2-5, with D perhaps matching TRBD1 (6 bases). V gave up 1 base and J gave up 5 bases, with 14 bases separating them. Germline CDR1 LNHDA, CDR2 SQIVND (reference sequence). CDR3 length equals 15 residues.

The V call is TRBV2, the J call TRBJ2-2; D not certain. Trimming took 7 bases from V and 2 from J, leaving 2 bases between them. There are 11 residues in the CDR3. CDR1 and CDR2 from the germline V gene are SNHLY and FYNNEI. The CDR3 is CASTNTGELFF. CDR3 nucleotides: TGTGCCAGCACAAACACCGGGGAGCTGTTTTTT.

In its sample, this clone was seen a few times. The chain combines TRBV21-1 with TRBJ2-7; the table's D gene call, TRBD1, was not cross checked with the DNA. TRBV21-1 is a recognized pseudogene. There are 11 residues in the CDR3. The DNA of the CDR3 is TGTGCCAGCAGCGACCTGAGGGACATTTACTTC. Encoded protein: CASSDLRDIYF.

The chain links TRBV12-3 or TRBV12-4 to TRBJ1-3, with unresolved D. V was pared by 9 bases and J by 2 bases, with 11 bases between. The CDR3 has 13 amino acids. This chain's CDR3 is CASNVYAGNTIYF. The DNA of the CDR3 is TGTGCCAGTAACGTCTATGCTGGAAACACCATATATTTT.

This chain connects TRBV7-8 to TRBJ1-1; D ambiguous. CDR3 size: 14 residues. Germline V lookup: CDR1 SGHVS, CDR2 FQNEAQ. Trimming cost V 3 bases and J 0 bases, with 8 bases left between them. The DNA for the CDR3 is TGTGCCAGCAGCTTCTTTGATCTGAACACTGAAGCTTTCTTT. Amino acid sequence: CASSFFDLNTEAFF.

J is TRBJ2-2 and V is TRBV12-3 or TRBV12-4; D not certain. The CDR3 is 11 amino acids. Trimming shortened V by 3 bases and J by 6 bases, and 2 bases separated the two germline ends. The CDR3 DNA follows: TGTGCCAGCAGTTTCTCCGGGGAGCTGTTTTTT. Residues: CASSFSGELFF.